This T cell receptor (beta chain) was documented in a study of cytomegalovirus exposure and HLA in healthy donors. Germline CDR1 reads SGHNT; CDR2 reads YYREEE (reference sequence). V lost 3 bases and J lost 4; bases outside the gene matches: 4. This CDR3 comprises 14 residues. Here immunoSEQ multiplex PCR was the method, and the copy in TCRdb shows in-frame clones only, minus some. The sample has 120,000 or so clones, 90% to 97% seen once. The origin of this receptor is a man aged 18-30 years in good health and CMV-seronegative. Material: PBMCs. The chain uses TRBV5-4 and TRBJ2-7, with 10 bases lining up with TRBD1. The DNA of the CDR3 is TGTGCCAGCAGCTCCGGGACAGGGGTGTACGAGCAGTACTTC. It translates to CASSSGTGVYEQYF.